Listed below are T cell receptor beta chains from one sample, sequenced in a study of long-term antiretroviral therapy in people with HIV. TCRdb's table, derived via immunoSEQ multiplex PCR, lists solely in-frame clones and lacks some. The data contain about 25,000 clones, approximately 88% of them singletons. Specimen: unsorted PBMCs, collected around 4.5 years after starting antiretroviral therapy. These receptor sequences come from a young man with HIV. Each CDR3 is given with its conserved first and last residue. A D gene is named only where the DNA matches it firmly. The size field is filled for only some rows; it gives once, few, many or a size class.

d_call,j_call,v_call,clone_size,cdr3_aa,cdr3_nt
-,TRBJ2-6,TRBV9,-,CASTPGGLSGANVLTF,TGTGCCAGCACCCCTGGGGGGCTCTCTGGGGCCAACGTCCTGACTTTC
TRBD2,TRBJ2-3,TRBV27,-,CASSADVAGVTDTQYF,TGTGCCAGCTCCGCCGACGTAGCGGGGGTCACAGATACGCAGTATTTT
-,TRBJ1-2,TRBV5-1,-,CASSLGVEGYTF,TGCGCCAGCAGCTTGGGAGTGGAGGGCTACACCTTC
-,TRBJ1-1,TRBV27,-,CASSLSRPGATEAFF,TGTGCCAGCAGTTTATCCCGGCCAGGGGCCACTGAAGCTTTCTTT
-,TRBJ1-1,TRBV27,-,CASRTGTEAFF,TGTGCCAGCAGAACCGGCACTGAAGCTTTCTTT
TRBD2,TRBJ2-3,TRBV7-2,-,CASSPRLAGLGSDTQYF,TGTGCCAGCAGCCCCCGACTAGCGGGTCTAGGCAGCGATACGCAGTATTTT
TRBD1,TRBJ1-2,TRBV11-2,-,CASSLENRGIGGYTF,TGTGCCAGCAGCTTAGAAAACAGGGGGATCGGTGGCTACACCTTC
-,TRBJ2-7,TRBV5-1,-,CASRLGLHHTYEQYF,TGCGCCAGCAGGCTCGGACTTCATCATACCTACGAGCAGTACTTC
TRBD1,TRBJ2-7,TRBV19,-,CASSIDLQGAVYEQYF,TGTGCCAGTAGTATAGATCTACAGGGGGCGGTTTACGAGCAGTACTTC
-,TRBJ1-2,TRBV4-1,few,CASSQGVSQGYTF,TGCGCCAGCAGCCAAGGGGTCTCGCAAGGCTACACCTTC
-,TRBJ2-7,TRBV29-1,-,CSGTVGYEQYF,TGCAGCGGGACGGTCGGGTACGAGCAGTACTTC
TRBD1,TRBJ2-7,TRBV5-6,-,CASSPYRGEQYF,TGTGCCAGCAGCCCATACAGGGGCGAGCAGTACTTC
-,TRBJ1-5,TRBV4-2,-,CASSRGGGEQPQHF,TGTGCCAGCAGCCGCGGTGGTGGGGAACAGCCCCAGCATTTT
TRBD2,TRBJ2-7,TRBV11-2,-,CASSLAGGRAYEQYF,TGTGCCAGCAGCTTAGCTGGCGGGAGGGCCTACGAGCAGTACTTC
-,TRBJ1-1,TRBV18,-,CASSPRQTEAFF,TGTGCCAGCTCACCACGCCAGACTGAAGCTTTCTTT
-,TRBJ2-5,TRBV7-9,-,CASSPGSAPQETQYF,TGTGCCAGCAGCCCCGGGAGCGCACCTCAAGAGACCCAGTACTTC
-,TRBJ2-5,TRBV6-1,-,CASSSQPQETQYF,TGTGCCAGCAGCAGTCAGCCCCAAGAGACCCAGTACTTC
-,TRBJ2-1,TRBV28,-,CAGGNIGPYNEQFF,TGTGCCGGAGGGAACATAGGACCCTACAATGAGCAGTTCTTC
-,TRBJ2-7,TRBV19,medium-sized,CASSPGLGNEQYF,TGTGCCAGTAGTCCAGGTCTCGGAAACGAGCAGTACTTC
TRBD1,TRBJ2-2,TRBV29-1,-,CSVEGTGGATGELFF,TGCAGCGTTGAAGGGACAGGGGGCGCAACCGGGGAGCTGTTTTTT
-,TRBJ2-7,TRBV7-2,-,CASSVLFGSYEQYF,TGTGCCAGCAGCGTCCTGTTTGGCTCCTACGAGCAGTACTTC
-,TRBJ1-4,TRBV30,-,CAWSHLLGGGVGLFF,TGTGCCTGGAGCCACCTCCTGGGGGGGGGAGTCGGACTGTTTTTT
TRBD2,TRBJ2-1,TRBV9,-,CASSVGDSGRASGNEQFF,TGTGCCAGCAGCGTAGGGGATAGCGGGAGGGCCAGTGGCAATGAGCAGTTCTTC
-,TRBJ1-2,TRBV13,-,CASSLVDRRHYGYTF,TGTGCCAGCAGCTTAGTTGACAGGAGACATTATGGCTACACCTTC
TRBD1,TRBJ1-1,TRBV19,-,CASSRYRGAEAFF,TGTGCCAGTAGTAGGTACAGGGGTGCTGAAGCTTTCTTT
-,TRBJ2-7,TRBV7-9,-,CASSLVGPEQYF,TGTGCCAGCAGCTTAGTGGGGCCCGAGCAGTACTTC
-,TRBJ1-2,TRBV5-4,-,CASSPGRYQAYGYTF,TGTGCCAGCAGCCCCGGCCGTTACCAGGCCTATGGCTACACCTTC
-,TRBJ2-2,TRBV12-1,-,CASTIRGLAGGYTGELFF,TGTGCCAGCACCATTCGCGGGCTAGCGGGAGGATACACCGGGGAGCTGTTTTTT
-,TRBJ1-2,TRBV7-9,few,CASSLESSGQSYGYTF,TGTGCCAGCAGCTTAGAGTCGTCCGGACAGAGCTATGGCTACACCTTC
-,TRBJ2-7,TRBV7-9,-,CASSLVLAGRDEQYF,TGTGCCAGCAGCTTAGTTTTGGCAGGGCGCGACGAGCAGTACTTC
-,TRBJ2-7,TRBV7-3,-,CASSLRYGSPYEQYF,TGTGCCAGCAGCTTGAGGTATGGGTCCCCCTACGAGCAGTACTTC
TRBD1,TRBJ2-7,TRBV6-5,-,CASSYSGTGGSYEQYF,TGTGCCAGCAGTTACTCAGGGACAGGGGGATCCTACGAGCAGTACTTC
-,TRBJ1-1,TRBV5-1,few,CASSFARGVNTEAFF,TGCGCCAGCAGCTTTGCCCGGGGGGTGAACACTGAAGCTTTCTTT